This T cell receptor beta chain comes out of a study of blood T cell repertoires in COVID-19. Study overall: The United States, Italy and Spain were the sources of the acute and convalescent COVID-19 samples.

The length of the CDR3 is 13 residues. The germline V gene has CDR1 DFQATT and CDR2 SNEGSKA (reference sequence). V was clipped by 4 bases and J by 0 bases, with 9 bases between them. Here immunoSEQ multiplex PCR was the method, and the copy in TCRdb shows in-frame clones only, minus some. The sample lists about 190,000 clones, roughly 89% occurring once. This sequence was found in a man aged 35 to 55 with acute or convalescent COVID-19. The material sequenced was peripheral blood. The genes are TRBV20-1 and TRBJ1-1; tentative D call: TRBD1 (6 bases). The CDR3 bases are TGCAGTGCTATTGACAGGATGAACACTGAAGCTTTCTTT. Its protein product is CSAIDRMNTEAFF.